This TCR beta chain was found in a study of shared clonotypes between healthy human individuals. The naive CD8 fraction comprised CD45RO-negative cells positively selected for CCR7 and excluded terminally differentiated effector memory CD45RA+ cells. J was trimmed by 0 bases and V by 1 base; bases with no gene match: 0. Looked up from germline, CDR1 is SGHVS and CDR2 is FQNEAQ. The CDR3 spans 17 residues. TCRdb keeps only in-frame clones here, not all; method: immunoSEQ multiplex PCR. The table records millions of clones, roughly 94% of them present only once. This TCR was recovered from a man aged 18 to 30 in good health. The sequencing sample was made of naive CD8+ T cells sorted from blood. This rearrangement joins TRBV7-8 to TRBJ2-6; the match to TRBD1 covers 10 bases. The DNA of the CDR3 is TGTGCCAGCAGCTTAGGGACAGGGGGCTCTGGGGCCAACGTCCTGACTTTC. Translating gives CASSLGTGGSGANVLTF.